This entry concerns a single TCR beta chain. What it recognizes is unknown. CDR3 length equals 12 residues. Trimming removed 4 bases at V and 7 bases at J, with 12 bases between. Germline CDR1 and CDR2: SGHRS and YFSETQ. These data are taken from a study of T cells in localized non-small cell lung cancer. Study results and limitations: Adjacent lung was found to contain a median approximately 50 of the top 100 tumor clones. The highest T cell clonality was in uninvolved adjacent lung, above tumor. Density of T cells in blood, when higher, went with longer overall survival.

Sequenced by immunoSEQ multiplex PCR; TCRdb stores in-frame clones only, minus some. The sample lists 70,000 to 95,000 clones, approximately 91% occurring once. The chain uses TRBV5-1 and TRBJ2-7; no clear D. This TCR was sampled from a woman aged 35 to 70 with stage II squamous cell lung carcinoma. Sequenced material: PBMCs, taken before any cancer treatment. Written as DNA, the CDR3 is TGCGCCAGCAGCCCGGCTGGCGGTGAGCAGTACTTC. It yields the protein CASSPAGGEQYF.